The clone carrying this T cell receptor (beta chain) has a single count. The patients chosen for sequencing had shown expansion of CD8+CD57+ cells (detected by flow cytometry). Each patient carried a diagnosis of severe acquired aplastic anemia. There was no therapy given to any patient before the blood sampling took place. The sample belongs to a study of CD8+CD57+ T cells in acquired aplastic anemia. Background on the study: Isolated CD4+ and CD8+ cells, once sorted, yielded DNA averaging roughly 3.2 ug.

The template for TCR beta VDJ and CDR3 sequence profiling was genomic DNA. TCRdb called the reads again in MiXCR, with one record for every CDR3 protein. The repertoire holds over 250,000 distinct CDR3 sequences, roughly 53% seen once, with 1% to 1.5% in the top ten. Germline CDR1 and CDR2: LNHNV and YYDKDF (reference sequence). With 5 bases removed from V and 14 bases from J, the gap between germline ends came to 19 bases. This CDR3 has 13 amino acids. Source material: sorted CD4+, CD8+, or CD8+CD57+ T cells (not recorded which) from PBMCs. This TCR derives from a human donor with aplastic anemia. The chain employs TRBV15 and TRBJ1-5, with D possibly being TRBD1 (5 bases). Written as DNA, the CDR3 is TGTGCCACCAGCCTTACCGGGACTACCTACGAGCATTTT. Amino acids: CATSLTGTTYEHF.